The source of this TCR beta chain is a study of cytomegalovirus exposure and HLA in healthy donors. J lost 8 bases, V lost 5 bases, and 16 bases had no gene match. The germline CDR1 and CDR2 sequences are SGHAT and FQNNGV. CDR3 length: 18 amino acids. Notes on the study in general: An ancestry cluster, one associated with Asian ancestry, reportedly showed fewer N-insertions than the 666-donor mean in a later analysis.

Regarding this clone: Its antigen remains unidentified.

Researchers ran the PCR with 60 Vbeta and 13 Jbeta primers. TCRdb keeps only in-frame clones here, not all; method: immunoSEQ multiplex PCR. The data contain under 250,000 clones, around four fifths of them singletons. The chain carries TRBV11-2 and TRBJ1-6, with 9 positions matching TRBD1. The sequencing sample was made of PBMCs. This TCR was sampled from a boy younger than 10 in good health and CMV-seronegative. The CDR3 sequence: CASSTHMTGTGRYSPLHF. CDR3 in DNA: TGTGCCAGCAGCACGCACATGACCGGGACAGGGCGTTATTCACCCCTCCACTTT.